This TCR beta chain was obtained from a study of blood T cell repertoires in COVID-19 (dated by TCRdb to about 2020). Some background on the complete study: The collaborator samples originated in the United States, Italy and Spain and spanned the acute and convalescent phases of COVID-19. The material from the prospective study consisted of cDNA or gDNA derived from T cells, B-cell-depleted T cells, or PBMCs. The dataset comprised deeply sampled blood TCRbeta repertoires from subjects exposed to, actively infected with, or recovered from COVID-19. A freely available public database, intended as a resource for researchers studying the immune response to SARS-CoV-2, is where the repertoires were released. Samples were obtained from the ongoing ImmuneRACE study (first 160 participants) and from some 1,300 subjects provided by 6 global collaborators. A de-identified subject ID, COVID-19 status, age in years and sex were almost always included in the sample metadata. Where available, HLA class I and class II types were obtained from metadata supplied by the sample provider rather than from assay-based typing.

The germline V gene sets CDR1 to WSHSY and CDR2 to SAAADI. From cysteine to phenylalanine, the CDR3 is 18 amino acids long. Only the CDR3 portion is preserved as DNA: 54 bases, with reading frame beginning at the first base. V loses 3 bases, J loses 0 bases, and the germline ends lie 18 bases apart. Overall results and qualifications from the work: The amount of clinical and demographic metadata varied by source and participant and was provided uncurated.

TCRbeta CDR3 regions were amplified from genomic DNA by means of the immunoSEQ Assay, a bias-controlled multiplex PCR. Processing in the source paper ran as follows. The number of nucleated cells in each sample was estimated from the amplification of reference gene primers within the assay. To quantify the absolute abundance of each unique TCRbeta CDR3 rearrangement, sequence reads were collapsed and filtered. For each sample, productive Simpson clonality was calculated by taking the square root of Simpson's diversity index across productive rearrangements. Sourced from immuneACCESS, this table was stored by TCRdb with only in-frame sequences that have V and J called. A share of the clones is absent; for the studies checked, an unresolved V gene accounts for under half, and the remainder has no known explanation. V, J and clone size derive from that table, while D and trimming were established from the DNA sequence. The sample table lists 230,000 or so clones, about 85% of them with a count of one. Just over 6.5% of the sample belongs to the ten largest clones.

Worth noting for this clone: The clone's antigen remains unknown. No qualities accompany the bases; no much larger clone lies one base away.

Participants in the prospective study were enrolled through a virtual design, were aged roughly 18 to 100 years, and lived in some 24 United States geographic areas. In the prospective study, participants were assigned to cohorts based on the clinical history participants reported in a screening survey and a study questionnaire. Exposed participants had been in contact, within 2 weeks of entering the study, with a person who had a PCR-confirmed or clinician-diagnosed case of COVID-19. In the prospective study, mobile phlebotomists collected whole blood, serum and a nasopharyngeal or oropharyngeal swab from each participant. Over an approximately 2-month period, participants in the prospective study had the option of providing additional blood draws and questionnaires. Before DNA extraction, blood samples from the prospective study were shipped at room temperature or frozen.

Sequenced input: PBMCs or T cells enriched from blood (not recorded which). The sequence was collected from a woman aged 50 to 60 who had been exposed to COVID-19. The chain couples TRBV10-2 to TRBJ2-1, and TRBD2 may be the D gene, going by 6 matching bases. The sequenced DNA: TGCGCCAGCAGTGATGGGGGTTTAGCGGTACTCTCCTACAATGAGCAGTTCTTC. Its protein is CASSDGGLAVLSYNEQFF.